This T cell receptor beta chain was found in a study of cytomegalovirus exposure and HLA in healthy donors. PCR primers comprised 60 Vbeta and 13 Jbeta primers. TCRdb's copy holds only in-frame clones and misses some; the assay was immunoSEQ multiplex PCR. The table shows 99,000 or so clones, with under 85% occurring only once. Germline V gene data show CDR1 as LGHNA and CDR2 as YNFKEQ. The CDR3 runs to 16 residues. V gave up 0 bases and J gave up 2 bases, with 13 bases separating them. This clone was seen once. Sequenced material: PBMCs. The source is a female donor in good health and CMV-seropositive. The chain recombines TRBV4-2 with TRBJ1-1; D is unclear. In DNA, the CDR3 is TGTGCCAGCAGCCAAGATCGCCTTAGCGTCAACACTGAAGCTTTCTTT. This gives the protein CASSQDRLSVNTEAFF.